These 20 T cell receptor beta chains were all obtained from the same sample, sequenced in a study of blood T cell repertoires in COVID-19. The table came from immunoSEQ multiplex PCR; TCRdb's copy has only in-frame clones and leaves some out. The repertoire holds around 250,000 clones, with 86% as singletons. What was sequenced was peripheral blood. All receptors derive from a man aged 40-50 years with active or convalescent COVID-19.

This clone has a handful of counts. This sequence joins TRBV5-4 and TRBJ1-6, with 7 bases lining up with TRBD1. This CDR3 is built from 16 residues. Germline loops: CDR1 SGHNT, CDR2 YYREEE (reference sequence). Trimming took 1 base from V and 6 from J; bases not matched to a gene: 7. The CDR3: CASSLRGGAVNSPLHF. In nucleotides, the CDR3 is TGTGCCAGCAGCTTGAGAGGGGGCGCGGTTAATTCACCCCTCCACTTT. Filled out from reference TRBV5-4 and TRBJ1-6, the complete variable domain reads ETGVTQSPTHLIKTRGQQVTLRCSSQSGHNTVSWYQQALGQGPQFIFQYYREEENGRGNFPPRFSGLQFPNYSSELNVNALELDDSALYLCASSLRGGAVNSPLHFGNGTRLTVT.

This clone was found once. The chain couples TRBV7-2 to TRBJ2-1, with a weak D call TRBD1 (6 bases). V was clipped by 6 bases and J by 4 bases, with 16 bases between them. The CDR3 runs 15 residues. Germline loops: CDR1 SGHTA, CDR2 FQGNSA. Written as DNA, the CDR3 is TGTGCCAGCAGTGTGGCCTTGACAGGTTACAATGAGCAGTTCTTC. Its protein is CASSVALTGYNEQFF.

V usage is TRBV29-1 and J usage is TRBJ2-7, with D perhaps matching TRBD1 (7 bases). Germline assignment: CDR1 SQVTM and CDR2 ANQGSEA. V shed 4 bases and J shed 7 bases, with 17 bases lying between them. The CDR3 has 13 amino acids. The CDR3 sequence is CSVGAGRGEEQYF. As DNA, the CDR3 is TGCAGCGTTGGGGCGGGCAGGGGGGAAGAGCAGTACTTC.

J is TRBJ1-4 and V is TRBV19; 7 nucleotides match TRBD1. This CDR3 spans 15 amino acids. Germline assignment: CDR1 LNHDA and CDR2 SQIVND (reference sequence). J gave up 4 bases and V 6 bases, and 8 bases lay outside the gene matches. For the CDR3, the DNA is TGTGCCAGTAGGTCGTGGGGACAGCTTAATGAAAAACTGTTTTTT. It specifies CASRSWGQLNEKLFF. The entire variable domain, with the rest obtained from reference TRBV19 and TRBJ1-4, is as follows: DGGITQSPKYLFRKEGQNVTLSCEQNLNHDAMYWYRQDPGQGLRLIYYSQIVNDFQKGDIAEGYSVSREKKESFPLTVTSAQKNPTAFYLCASRSWGQLNEKLFFGSGTQLSVL.

The rearrangement joins TRBV7-3 to TRBJ2-2; TRBD1 agrees at 12 bases. The CDR3 is 15 residues long. Per the germline V gene, CDR1 is SGHTA and CDR2 is FQGTGA. Germline trimming cut 5 bases from V and 6 bases from J; bases unmatched to any gene: 4. CDR3 in DNA: TGTGCCAGCAGCCCTGGGACAGGGGGCTCCGGGGAGCTGTTTTTT. This gives the protein CASSPGTGGSGELFF.

This chain links TRBV19 with TRBJ1-4; TRBD1 matches 7 bases. This CDR3 comprises 14 residues. In germline, CDR1 is LNHDA, CDR2 SQIVND (reference sequence). Trimming at V came to 6 bases and at J to 7 bases, leaving 8 bases not matched to a gene. CDR3 in amino acids: CASSPTGTGEKLFF. The DNA for the CDR3 is TGTGCCAGTAGCCCGACAGGGACTGGTGAAAAACTGTTTTTT.

The chain employs TRBV6-5 and TRBJ1-1; 7 nucleotides match TRBD1. The CDR3 loop spans 14 amino acids. Trimming cost V 6 bases and J 1 base; bases outside gene matches: 5. The germline V gene has CDR1 MNHEY and CDR2 SVGAGI. This chain's CDR3 is CASRTYRGNTEAFF. The CDR3 coding sequence is TGTGCCAGCAGGACCTACAGGGGGAACACTGAAGCTTTCTTT.

This clone was detected once. The genes are TRBV5-1 and TRBJ1-4; tentative D call: TRBD1 (5 bases). Trimming took off 0 bases at V and 3 bases at J, with 12 bases between the two ends. Germline lookup yields CDR1 SGHRS and CDR2 YFSETQ. This CDR3 region has 16 residues. The DNA of the CDR3 is TGCGCCAGCAGCTTGGACTTCAGGGCCCCTAATGAAAAACTGTTTTTT. Its protein product is CASSLDFRAPNEKLFF.

The chain couples TRBV13 to TRBJ2-1, with 8 bases identical to TRBD2. CDR1 is PRHDT, CDR2 FYEKMQ, per germline (reference sequence). V shed 8 bases, J shed 5 bases, and the junction held 8 bases outside the gene matches. This CDR3 is 14 amino acids long. CDR3: CASERRGADNEQFF. The CDR3, as DNA: TGTGCCAGCGAGAGGCGGGGGGCGGACAATGAGCAGTTCTTC.

The chain combines TRBV10-3 with TRBJ2-1; 7 positions match TRBD1. The CDR3 spans 14 residues. The junction had 6 bases not matched to a gene; V was cut back by 9 bases and J by 1 base. Germline-derived CDR1 and CDR2 are ENHRY and SYGVKD. In nucleotides, the CDR3 is TGTGCCATACCGGACAGGCCTTCCTACAATGAGCAGTTCTTC. Translated: CAIPDRPSYNEQFF.

The rearrangement uses TRBV11-2 and TRBJ1-3; 7 bases line up with TRBD1. V lost 1 base to trimming and J lost 0 bases; unmatched junction nucleotides: 0. Germline V gene sequence: CDR1 SGHAT, CDR2 FQNNGV. The CDR3 length is 15 residues. The CDR3 DNA reads TGTGCCAGCAGCTTAGGGGACAGCTCTGGAAACACCATATATTTT. Amino acids: CASSLGDSSGNTIYF.

The rearrangement joins TRBV5-4 to TRBJ2-1; 7 bases match TRBD1. There are 15 residues in the CDR3. In germline, CDR1 is SGHNT, CDR2 YYREEE (reference sequence). Trimming took 4 bases from V and 8 from J; bases not matched to a gene: 12. CDR3 nucleotide sequence: TGTGCCAGCAGCCCAGGGACAGTTTTCCGGGATGAGCAGTTCTTC. Translating gives CASSPGTVFRDEQFF.

This clone was seen just once. This CDR3 is CASSSQQGLYGYTF. Written as DNA, the CDR3 is TGTGCCAGCAGCTCCCAGCAGGGATTATATGGCTACACCTTC. The rearrangement links TRBV7-2 to TRBJ1-2, with D perhaps TRBD1 (5 bases). V lost 4 bases, J lost 5 bases, and 14 bases lay in between. The CDR3 is made up of 14 amino acids. The germline V gene encodes CDR1 SGHTA and CDR2 FQGNSA. The variable domain in full, with the rest retrieved from reference TRBV7-2 and TRBJ1-2, is GAGVSQSPSNKVTEKGKDVELRCDPISGHTALYWYRQSLGQGLEFLIYFQGNSAPDKSGLPSDRFSAERTGGSVSTLTIQRTQQEDSAVYLCASSSQQGLYGYTFGSGTRLTVV.

The CDR3 here is CASSGEMGGTGAREQYF. The CDR3 nucleotides are TGTGCCAGCAGTGGTGAAATGGGGGGAACAGGCGCGAGAGAGCAGTACTTC. The genes are TRBV25-1 and TRBJ2-7, with a weak D call TRBD2 (6 bases). The CDR3 runs 17 residues. Trimming stripped 4 bases from V and 7 bases from J, with 26 bases between. The V gene's germline CDR1 is MGHDK and CDR2 SYGVNS.

This sequence joins TRBV6-1 and TRBJ2-1; maybe TRBD2 (5 bases). Germline CDR1 and CDR2: MNHNS and SASEGT. This CDR3 is built from 12 residues. The ends were cut back, 2 bases at V and 12 bases at J, with 11 bases in the middle. CDR3 DNA: TGTGCCAGCAGTGAATCGAGGGAGAGGCAGTTCTTC. Its translation: CASSESRERQFF.

J is TRBJ2-5 and V is TRBV24-1; perhaps TRBD2 as D (6 bases). CDR1 is KGHDR, CDR2 SFDVKD, per germline. The CDR3 is 16 residues long. V lost 5 bases to trimming and J lost 5 bases, with 20 bases between them. The CDR3 coding sequence is TGTGCCACCAGTGCCTATGGGGGGAATTCGTGGGAGACCCAGTACTTC. Translated, it gives CATSAYGGNSWETQYF.

V usage is TRBV5-4 and J usage is TRBJ2-2; D is possibly TRBD1 (6 bases). The CDR3 runs to 13 residues. Between the trimmed V and J ends, which lost 3 bases and 6 bases, there was a span of 9 bases. Germline assignment: CDR1 SGHNT and CDR2 YYREEE (reference sequence). CDR3 DNA: TGTGCCAGCAGCTGGGGACATTCCGGGGAGCTGTTTTTT. As protein: CASSWGHSGELFF.

The chain has TRBV5-5 and TRBJ2-3; 7 bases map to TRBD2. CDR1 and CDR2 (germline): SGHKS, YYEKEE (reference sequence). The CDR3 spans 14 residues. V dropped 3 bases and J dropped 5; count of bases not matched to a gene: 6. The CDR3 bases are TGTGCCAGCAGCTCAGACCCGGGGGGAGATACGCAGTATTTT. This gives the protein CASSSDPGGDTQYF.

This clone was found once. The chain carries TRBV10-1 and TRBJ1-2; 9 nucleotides agree with TRBD1. The CDR3 is 16 amino acids. The V segment lost 0 bases and the J segment 8 bases; nucleotides outside the gene matches: 10. Germline V CDR1 and CDR2: WNHNN, SYGVQD (reference sequence). The CDR3 nucleotides are TGCGCCAGCAGTGAGTCGCCAGGACAGGGGATTGAGGGCTACACCTTC. It yields the protein CASSESPGQGIEGYTF.

The V gene is TRBV28, the J gene TRBJ2-5; D gene ambiguous. The CDR3 spans 14 residues. V was pared by 5 bases and J by 5 bases, with 15 bases between. Germline CDR1 MDHEN, CDR2 SYDVKM. The chain's CDR3 is CASSPVSRWETQYF. The CDR3 nucleotides read TGTGCCAGCAGTCCCGTTTCCCGGTGGGAGACCCAGTACTTC.